The 21 T cell receptor beta chains listed next were all sequenced from one sample in a study of blood T cell repertoires in COVID-19. This table comes from immunoSEQ multiplex PCR, and its TCRdb copy is limited to in-frame clones, with some not included. The sample yields 150,000 to 200,000 clones, 65% to 85% seen once. Sequencing input: PBMCs or T cells enriched from blood (not recorded which). The receptor set was obtained from a middle-aged man who had recovered from COVID-19.

This clone was seen ten or more times. The rearrangement links TRBV2 to TRBJ1-5, with TRBD1 as a possible D gene (5 bases). The CDR3 runs 13 residues. CDR1 is SNHLY and CDR2 is FYNNEI in the germline V gene. V lost 9 bases to trimming and J lost 3 bases, with 12 bases between them. The CDR3 reads CASSQGVNQPQHF. DNA of the CDR3: TGTGCCAGTTCTCAGGGCGTCAATCAGCCCCAGCATTTT.

The chain couples TRBV6-1 to TRBJ1-4; D is unresolved. CDR3 length: 18 residues. V gave up 4 bases and J gave up 0 bases, with 18 bases separating them. Per germline, CDR1 MNHNS and CDR2 SASEGT. The CDR3 coding sequence is TGTGCCAGCAGTGTACAGAGATCCACTGTTACAACTAATGAAAAACTGTTTTTT. The encoded protein is CASSVQRSTVTTNEKLFF.

The chain links TRBV6-5 to TRBJ1-1; weak D call: TRBD1 (6 bases). CDR3 length: 12 residues. CDR1 is MNHEY and CDR2 is SVGAGI in the germline V gene. V was shortened by 7 bases and J by 2 bases, with 8 bases between the two germline ends. CDR3 nucleotide sequence: TGTGCCAGCATAGGGGGAAACACTGAAGCTTTCTTT. It translates to CASIGGNTEAFF.

This sequence joins TRBV9 and TRBJ2-1; TRBD2 matches 7 bases. The length of the CDR3 is 14 residues. Germline V gene lookup returns CDR1 SGDLS and CDR2 YYNGEE. Germline trimming cut 6 bases from V and 9 bases from J; bases unmatched to any gene: 12. CDR3 loop: CASTGGTSGGEQFF. As DNA, the CDR3 is TGTGCCAGCACCGGGGGGACCTCGGGGGGTGAGCAGTTCTTC.

The DNA of the CDR3 is TGCGCCAGCAGTGAGAGCGGGGGCCCCGCTGTTACATACCCGTACGAGCAGTACGTC. It specifies CASSESGGPAVTYPYEQYV. The chain uses TRBV10-1 and TRBJ2-7, with 8 bases aligning to TRBD2. The CDR3 has 19 amino acids. V was pared by 2 bases and J by 4 bases, with 19 bases of the junction left unmatched. Germline assignment: CDR1 WNHNN and CDR2 SYGVQD (reference sequence).

The chain is built from TRBV6-5 and TRBJ1-5; 7 bases agree with TRBD1. Germline V gene lookup returns CDR1 MNHEY and CDR2 SVGAGI. CDR3 length: 14 amino acids. The junction had 8 bases not matched to a gene; V was cut back by 5 bases and J by 7 bases. The CDR3 DNA follows: TGTGCCAGCAGTCCTCGACAGGGTAGACAGCCCCAGCATTTT. Its protein is CASSPRQGRQPQHF.

The CDR3 nucleotides are TGTGCCAGCAAGCAGGGATCCACTGAAGCTTTCTTT. Translation gives CASKQGSTEAFF. The chain carries TRBV2 and TRBJ1-1; maybe TRBD1 (5 bases). Trimming removed 7 bases at V and 4 bases at J, with 10 bases between. The germline CDR1 and CDR2 sequences are SNHLY and FYNNEI. This CDR3 has 12 amino acids.

V gene TRBV19 combines with J gene TRBJ1-2, with D possibly matching TRBD1 (5 bases). This CDR3 comprises 10 residues. Germline CDR1 is LNHDA and CDR2 is SQIVND (reference sequence). Trimming left V 7 bases short and J 10 bases short, with 10 bases between. Here the CDR3 DNA reads TGTGCCAGTATCAGGGTCGCCTACACCTTC. Translated, it gives CASIRVAYTF.

V is TRBV2 and J is TRBJ2-2; tentative D call: TRBD2 (6 bases). V was clipped by 3 bases and J by 1 base, with 9 bases between them. CDR3 size: 15 residues. Germline CDR1 and CDR2: SNHLY and FYNNEI. The CDR3 DNA reads TGTGCCAGCAGTGAGCGGCGGGGGAACACCGGGGAGCTGTTTTTT. This sequence encodes CASSERRGNTGELFF.

The V call is TRBV9, the J call TRBJ1-2, with 7 bases aligning to TRBD1. Per the germline V gene, CDR1 is SGDLS and CDR2 is YYNGEE. This CDR3 contains 13 residues. Losses at the gene ends were 3 bases for V and 3 bases for J; bases not matched to a gene: 2. The CDR3 sequence: CASSDDRDYGYTF. CDR3 coding DNA: TGTGCCAGCAGCGACGACAGGGACTATGGCTACACCTTC.

The chain has TRBV25-1 and TRBJ1-1, with D possibly TRBD1 on 5 matching bases. The CDR3 loop spans 15 amino acids. Trimming left V 3 bases short and J 1 base short, with 12 bases between. CDR1 MGHDK and CDR2 SYGVNS come from the germline V gene. CDR3 loop: CASSDSRTTNTEAFF. CDR3 nucleotide sequence: TGTGCCAGCAGTGACAGCAGGACAACGAACACTGAAGCTTTCTTT.

This clone occurred once. V gene TRBV10-1 combines with J gene TRBJ1-1; TRBD1 matches at 10 bases. The trim removed 6 bases at V and 6 bases at J, leaving 4 bases unmatched. The CDR3 has 13 amino acids. Germline CDR1 reads WNHNN; CDR2 reads SYGVQD (reference sequence). The CDR3 region has the DNA TGCGCCAGCAGCGGGGACAGGGGCGCTGAAGCTTTCTTT. Protein: CASSGDRGAEAFF.

The table lists this clone with a few counts. J is TRBJ2-2 and V is TRBV27; 8 bases are a match to TRBD1. The CDR3 runs 16 residues. The germline CDR1 and CDR2 sequences are MNHEY and SMNVEV (reference sequence). V was clipped by 5 bases and J by 3 bases; unmatched bases: 8. CDR3 nucleotides: TGTGCCAGCAGTCTTATACAGGGGGTAGACACCGGGGAGCTGTTTTTT. As protein: CASSLIQGVDTGELFF.

The chain uses TRBV15 and TRBJ1-2; tentative D call: TRBD1 (5 bases). This CDR3 region has 13 residues. Germline CDR1 and CDR2: LNHNV and YYDKDF (reference sequence). Trimming removed 5 bases from V and 8 bases from J, with 15 bases in between. CDR3 DNA: TGTGCCACCAGCGCAGGGAGGGCCTGGGGCTACACCTTC. Translating it yields CATSAGRAWGYTF.

V gene TRBV5-8 combines with J gene TRBJ2-5; 11 bases fit TRBD2. V dropped 0 bases and J dropped 4; count of bases not matched to a gene: 8. The germline gives CDR1 SGHTS, CDR2 YDEGEE. The CDR3 runs to 17 residues. The CDR3: CASSLGISGGAAETQYF. The DNA of the CDR3 is TGTGCCAGCAGCTTGGGGATTAGCGGGGGGGCTGCAGAGACCCAGTACTTC.

This rearrangement joins TRBV28 to TRBJ1-1, with D possibly being TRBD1 (6 bases). This CDR3 is 16 amino acids long. Trimming left V 6 bases short and J 10 bases short, with 27 bases between. Germline CDR1 MDHEN, CDR2 SYDVKM. CDR3 DNA sequence: TGTGCCAGCAGGACCCGAAGGGGGTCAGACCCCACCAGAGCTTTCTTT. Translation gives CASRTRRGSDPTRAFF.

V is TRBV5-5 and J is TRBJ1-1; D ambiguous. Trimming shortened V by 2 bases and J by 5 bases, and 16 bases separated the two germline ends. Germline V CDR1 and CDR2: SGHKS, YYEKEE (reference sequence). This CDR3 comprises 15 residues. CDR3 in DNA: TGTGCCAGCAGCTTTGTGGGCCCCTCTTGGACTGAAGCTTTCTTT. Translated: CASSFVGPSWTEAFF.

The chain uses TRBV13 and TRBJ1-2; 7 bases agree with TRBD1. The CDR3 spans 15 residues. The trim removed 0 bases at V and 7 bases at J, leaving 8 bases unmatched. CDR1 and CDR2 (germline): PRHDT, FYEKMQ (reference sequence). CDR3 in DNA: TGTGCCAGCAGCTTAGGAGACGACAGGGAGCGTGGCTACACCTTC. As protein: CASSLGDDRERGYTF.

V gene TRBV18 combines with J gene TRBJ2-1; TRBD2 agrees at 9 bases. V dropped 6 bases and J dropped 5; count of bases not matched to a gene: 8. The V gene's germline CDR1 is KGHSH and CDR2 LQKENI. The CDR3 contains 15 residues. The CDR3 reads CASSVRGGWDNEQFF. The CDR3 region has the DNA TGTGCCAGCTCCGTGCGGGGGGGCTGGGACAATGAGCAGTTCTTC.

The chain links TRBV5-6 to TRBJ1-1; possibly TRBD1 for D (6 bases). This CDR3 has 17 amino acids. V was trimmed by 1 base and J by 1 base, leaving 17 bases between them. Germline CDR1 SGHDT, CDR2 YYEEEE. CDR3 amino acids: CASSLLSGALTNTEAFF. CDR3 coding DNA: TGTGCCAGCAGCTTGTTGTCAGGGGCCCTTACGAACACTGAAGCTTTCTTT.

The genes are TRBV18 and TRBJ1-4; D might be TRBD1 (6 bases). The germline gives CDR1 KGHSH, CDR2 LQKENI. This CDR3 contains 16 residues. V lost 0 bases, J lost 7 bases, and 15 bases lay in between. CDR3 sequence reads: CASSPPDSPGGEKLFF. The DNA of the CDR3 is TGTGCCAGCTCACCACCGGACAGCCCTGGGGGTGAAAAACTGTTTTTT.